This T cell receptor beta chain came from a study of cytomegalovirus exposure and HLA in healthy donors. Study details: The roughly 120 validation repertoires used the same platform as the approximately 620 first-cohort repertoires (as reported by a later analysis). General observations from the study: Reports credit the classifier with highly specific, highly sensitive diagnosis of cytomegalovirus status. Whilst most TCR sequences proved rare, a subset of public TCRs occurred across many donors. Subsequent analysis found a tendency for first-cohort TCR clusters to co-occur within the 95 to 150 validation repertoires.

Only one count was recorded for this clone. No antigen is known for it. The CDR3 extends over 14 amino acids. Germline lookup yields CDR1 SGHVS and CDR2 FNYEAQ. V was pared by 5 bases and J by 2 bases, with 4 bases of the junction left unmatched. Generated by immunoSEQ multiplex PCR, the TCRdb table keeps only in-frame clones and is missing some. The sample lists over 150,000 clones, 75% to 90% occurring once. The sequenced sample consisted of PBMCs. The gene calls are TRBV7-6 and TRBJ2-3, with 7 bases fitting TRBD2. This TCR was recovered from a man aged 18 to 35 in good health and CMV-seropositive. Here the CDR3 reads CASSPSGITDTQYF. CDR3 bases: TGTGCCAGCAGCCCTAGCGGAATCACAGATACGCAGTATTTT.